This note documents a single TCR beta chain sequence. The data stem from a study of radiotherapy plus CTLA-4 blockade in lung cancer. Germline values: CDR1 MNHEY, CDR2 SVGAGI. This CDR3 has 12 residues. Trimming removed 2 bases from V and 12 bases from J, with 13 bases in between. Using immunoSEQ multiplex PCR, the repertoire was profiled, and TCRdb retains in-frame clones only, with some absent. This sample has approximately 110,000 clones, with approximately 77% found just once. The receptor's source is a human donor with non-small cell lung cancer that progressed on radiotherapy plus ipilimumab. Some clones in this sample may be carry-over from other donors' samples. The rearrangement joins TRBV6-5 to TRBJ2-5, with D possibly matching TRBD2 (6 bases). The source material was peripheral blood, sampled from a patient treated with radiotherapy plus ipilimumab. The CDR3 loop reads CASSYHRGNEYF. CDR3 nucleotides: TGTGCCAGCAGTTACCACCGGGGGAACGAGTACTTC.